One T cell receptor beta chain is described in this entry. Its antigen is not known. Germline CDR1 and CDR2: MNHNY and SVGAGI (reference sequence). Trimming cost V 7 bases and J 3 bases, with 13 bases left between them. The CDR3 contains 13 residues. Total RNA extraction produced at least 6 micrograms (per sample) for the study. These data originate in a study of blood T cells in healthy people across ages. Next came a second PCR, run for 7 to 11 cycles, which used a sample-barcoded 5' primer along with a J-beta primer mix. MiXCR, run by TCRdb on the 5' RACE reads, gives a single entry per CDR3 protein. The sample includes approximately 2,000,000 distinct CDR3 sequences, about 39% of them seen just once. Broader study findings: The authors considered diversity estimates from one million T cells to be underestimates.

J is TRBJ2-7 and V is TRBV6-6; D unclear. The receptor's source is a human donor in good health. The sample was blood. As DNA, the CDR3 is TGTGCCAGCACCAACAATCTACTCTACGAGCAGTACTTC. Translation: CASTNNLLYEQYF.